Following are 3 T cell receptor beta chains from one sample sequenced in a study of early T cells in non-severe SARS-CoV-2 infection. TCRdb recomputed calls from the 5' RACE reads with MiXCR, one row per CDR3 protein. The table lists some 48,000 distinct CDR3 sequences, roughly 6.1% of them singletons, with around 7% in the top ten. Here the sequenced sample was whole blood, taken at baseline. Source of these receptors: an adult who was a healthcare worker with PCR-confirmed SARS-CoV-2 infection or an uninfected control (not recorded which).

This chain links TRBV6-1 with TRBJ1-5; D is perhaps TRBD1 (5 bases). Germline V CDR1 and CDR2: MNHNS, SASEGT. This CDR3 has 15 amino acids. Trimming stripped 6 bases from V and 0 bases from J, with 12 bases between. This CDR3 is CASSSTGHSNQPQHF. As DNA, the CDR3 is TGTGCCAGCAGCAGTACAGGACATAGCAATCAGCCCCAGCATTTT.

This clonotype turned up a few times. The chain carries TRBV6-2 or TRBV6-3 and TRBJ2-6; tentative D call: TRBD2 (6 bases). The CDR3 runs to 15 residues. V lost 6 bases and J lost 0, with 9 bases in between. The germline gives CDR1 MNHEY, CDR2 SVGEGT. This CDR3 reads CASRPGGSGANVLTF. CDR3 coding DNA: TGTGCCAGCAGGCCCGGGGGCTCTGGGGCCAACGTCCTGACTTTC.

This clonotype was seen at least ten times. The chain joins TRBV7-9 to TRBJ2-1, with D maybe TRBD1 (6 bases). The V end was cut by 5 bases, the J end by 8 bases, with 13 bases between. The CDR3 is 13 residues long. Germline assignment: CDR1 SEHNR and CDR2 FQNEAQ (reference sequence). The DNA of the CDR3 is TGTGCCAGCAGCCGACAGGCTGGCCATGAGCAGTTCTTC. Amino acids: CASSRQAGHEQFF.